This record concerns one TCR beta chain sequence. Per the original data handling: Using reference gene primer amplification, nucleated cell counts were estimated. Profiling relied on immunoSEQ multiplex PCR, and the TCRdb table lists in-frame clones only, not all of them. Clonal size and the V and J genes are those of that table, whereas D and trimming came from the DNA. The sample lists 200,000 or so clones; 80% to 90% were seen once. The entry originates in a study of blood T cell repertoires in COVID-19. Study context: Both acute and convalescent COVID-19 samples were obtained from the United States, Italy and Spain. T cells, B-cell-depleted T cells, or PBMCs provided the cDNA or gDNA that served as material.

The CDR3 sequence is 16 residues long. Between the trimmed V and J ends, which lost 4 bases and 5 bases, there was a span of 17 bases. CDR1 and CDR2 from the germline V gene are LGHNT and FRNRAP. The receptor comes from a woman aged 45-65 years with acute or convalescent COVID-19. Sequencing was done on a sample of peripheral blood. The chain joins TRBV12-5 to TRBJ2-2; weak D call: TRBD2 (6 bases). This CDR3 is CASGSPEGRWTGELFF. DNA for the CDR3: TGTGCTAGTGGTTCACCAGAGGGGAGGTGGACCGGGGAGCTGTTTTTT.